The entry below gives a single TCR beta chain sequence along with its context. A much bigger clone sits one base away, suggesting this may be a read error. This specimen comes from a study of T cells in Graves' hyperthyroidism and ophthalmopathy. CDR3 length: 15 residues. With 0 bases removed from V and 4 bases from J, the gap between germline ends came to 13 bases. Per the germline V gene, CDR1 is SGHKS and CDR2 is YYEKEE (reference sequence). Patients were aged 18 to 65, had disease duration under 2 months, and had newly diagnosed hyperthyroidism. Clinical symptoms, serum thyroxine and TRAb, thyroid ultrasound and orbital computed tomography together formed the diagnostic basis. The PBMCs were sourced from fresh peripheral blood (approximately 10 ml). Amplification yielded TCR beta CDR3 regions, with RNA transcripts as the source. The HTBI primer set drove a first-round RT-PCR of the TCR CDR3. MiXCR was run by TCRdb on the multiplex PCR reads, yielding one entry per CDR3 protein. The repertoire includes over 150,000 distinct CDR3 sequences, more than 15% of them detected once, and approximately 28% sits in the top ten.

The source is a woman aged 45-59 years with Graves' hyperthyroidism. Sequenced: blood. The chain has TRBV5-5 and TRBJ1-2, with no clear D. The CDR3 loop reads CASSLDSFPPYGYTF. As DNA, the CDR3 is TGTGCCAGCAGCTTGGACAGCTTTCCTCCCTATGGCTACACCTTC.